Listed here are 5 T cell receptor beta chains from one sample, sequenced in a study of T-cell reconstitution after alpha-beta-depleted transplantation in children. The authors prepared the TCRbeta library with unique molecular identifiers. TCRdb itself ran the PCR reads through MiXCR, one entry per CDR3 protein. The sample holds some 840,000 distinct CDR3 sequences, 15% to 20% seen once. Sequencing was performed on PBMCs, mostly from graft donor cells, taken 360 days after TCRalphabeta/CD19-depleted stem cell transplant. The receptors were sampled from a male patient aged 10 to 17 who had a stem cell transplant for acute lymphoblastic leukemia, so the T cells may come from the graft donor.

At least ten counts were recorded for this clonotype. An end of the junction does not agree with germline; a read error may underlie this. The chain combines TRBV7-2 with TRBJ2-3, with D unclear. CDR1 is SGHTA, CDR2 FQGNSA, per germline. The CDR3 is 14 residues long. The CDR3: CASSLAFNEIPLRF. The CDR3 region has the DNA TGTGCCAGCAGCTTAGCGTTTAACGAGATCCCCCTTCGTTTT.

Only a few counts were recorded for this clonotype. The chain carries TRBV5-1 and TRBJ2-4; D remains unclear. Germline values: CDR1 SGHRS, CDR2 YFSETQ. The V and J ends lost 0 bases and 4 bases respectively, with 14 bases between them. The CDR3 contains 16 residues. The DNA for the CDR3 is TGCGCCAGCAGCTTGGCCGTTAGGGAACCAAAAAACATTCAGTACTTC. As protein: CASSLAVREPKNIQYF.

On this clonotype: At one end the junction does not follow the germline gene, possibly because of a read error. The chain carries TRBV7-3 and TRBJ2-7; 7 bases are a match to TRBD2. This CDR3 region has 14 residues. CDR1 and CDR2 from the germline V gene are SGHTA and FQGTGA. The chain's CDR3 is CASSFASGAYEQYF. In nucleotides, the CDR3 is TGCGCCAGCAGCTTCGCTAGCGGAGCCTACGAGCAGTACTTC.

The chain uses TRBV29-1 and TRBJ2-2; D remains ambiguous. V was clipped by 6 bases and J by 8 bases, with 13 bases between them. CDR3 size: 12 residues. CDR1 and CDR2 (germline): SQVTM, ANQGSEA. The CDR3 DNA follows: TGCAGCGTCCCGAGTGGCACTGGGGAGCTGTTTTTT. Translating gives CSVPSGTGELFF.

This clonotype has just a few counts. The chain is built from TRBV5-1 and TRBJ2-1; 7 bases align to TRBD2. V shed 3 bases and J 5 bases; nucleotides not matched to a gene: 14. CDR1 is SGHRS, CDR2 YFSETQ, per germline. The CDR3 runs 17 residues. CDR3 region: CASSSPRREGGNNEQFF. CDR3 bases: TGCGCCAGCAGCTCCCCCCGAAGGGAGGGTGGGAACAATGAGCAGTTCTTC. The full variable domain, rest sourced from reference TRBV5-1 and TRBJ2-1, is KAGVTQTPRYLIKTRGQQVTLSCSPISGHRSVSWYQQTPGQGLQFLFEYFSETQRNKGNFPGRFSGRQFSNSRSEMNVSTLELGDSALYLCASSSPRREGGNNEQFFGPGTRLTVL.